The clone carrying this TCR beta chain appeared many times. Each TCR cDNA molecule carried a unique molecular identifier. TCRdb fed the 5' RACE reads into MiXCR, producing one record per CDR3 protein. The sample lists about 120,000 distinct CDR3 sequences; 10% to 13% were seen once. This record comes from a study of spatial heterogeneity in lung cancer. Study in general: The 55 to 90 donors had untreated early-stage non-small cell lung cancer. Available follow-up PBMC samples were sequenced, at a median of roughly two years post-resection.

V lost 7 bases, J lost 5 bases, and 18 bases lay in between. Germline V gene lookup returns CDR1 SQVTM and CDR2 ANQGSEA. The CDR3 is 13 amino acids. Stated time point: blood at routine non-recurrence follow-up after resection. The material sequenced was PBMCs, taken at follow-up. The TCR comes from a female donor with early-stage non-small cell lung cancer. This chain uses TRBV29-1 with TRBJ2-7; D might be TRBD2 (5 bases). In nucleotides, the CDR3 is TGCAGCGCTGAGGGCCCGGCGACCAACGAGCAGTACTTC. Its protein is CSAEGPATNEQYF.